This T cell receptor beta chain was retrieved from a study of T cell responses to AZD1222 COVID-19 vaccine. As for the study in general: Whether given at about 4 or about 12 weeks, second doses were pooled.

Germline V gene lookup returns CDR1 LGHDT and CDR2 YNNKEL (reference sequence). This CDR3 has 12 residues. The repertoire was sequenced with immunoSEQ multiplex PCR; TCRdb's copy has only in-frame clones and lacks some. The sample lists 150,000 to 200,000 clones; 90% to 95% were seen once. This clone has just one count. What it binds is not known. General study results and limits: Close to half of all spike-specific TCRs reportedly target regions of the variants that are unmutated. Most donors were white British, females outnumbered males, and clonal diversity was possibly underestimated. Repertoires were obtained only post-peak T cell response.

This receptor was identified in an adult in good health. The material sequenced was peripheral blood, taken on day 0 of AZD1222 vaccination. This chain joins TRBV3-1 (or the pseudogene TRBV3-2) and TRBJ1-4, with a possible D match to TRBD1 (6 bases). CDR3 DNA: TGTGCGGTAGCAGGGGCTAATGAAAAACTGTTTTTT. It yields the protein CAVAGANEKLFF.